This TCR beta chain was found in a study of cytomegalovirus exposure and HLA in healthy donors. Study summary: Most genotyped donors, over 70% of about 400, had Caucasian-associated genetic ancestry.

The PCR was carried out with 60 Vbeta primers and 13 Jbeta primers. Sequencing was performed with immunoSEQ multiplex PCR; in TCRdb, only in-frame clones are kept and a portion is missing. Of about 100,000 clones listed, 65% to 80% are singletons. The V gene's germline CDR1 is SEHNR and CDR2 FQNEAQ (reference sequence). Trimming at V came to 5 bases and at J to 0 bases, leaving 10 bases not matched to a gene. The CDR3 loop spans 17 amino acids. This clone qualifies as medium-sized (0.01 to 0.1%). Its specificity is unknown. General study points: V- and J-gene trimming of TCR beta was linked (in a later analysis) to a missense DCLRE1C variant.

Sequencing was carried out using PBMCs. The receptor's source is a man in his forties or fifties in good health and CMV-seropositive. This chain connects TRBV7-9 to TRBJ2-4, with 7 bases matching TRBD1. DNA of the CDR3: TGTGCCAGCAGCCCCCCGTTACAGGGGTTAGCCAAAAACATTCAGTACTTC. This gives the protein CASSPPLQGLAKNIQYF.